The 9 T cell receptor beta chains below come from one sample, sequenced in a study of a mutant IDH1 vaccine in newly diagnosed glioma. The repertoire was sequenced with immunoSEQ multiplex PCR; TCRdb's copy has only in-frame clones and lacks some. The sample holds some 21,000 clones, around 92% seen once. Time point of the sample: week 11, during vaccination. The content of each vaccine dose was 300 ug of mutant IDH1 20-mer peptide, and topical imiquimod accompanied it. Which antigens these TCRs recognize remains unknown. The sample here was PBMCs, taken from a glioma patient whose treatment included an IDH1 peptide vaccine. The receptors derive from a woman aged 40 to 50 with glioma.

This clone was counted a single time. The CDR3 DNA reads as TGTGCCAGCAGCTCGAGACAGGGAAGTACTAACACTGAAGCTTTCTTT. Its translation is CASSSRQGSTNTEAFF. This chain uses TRBV7-6 with TRBJ1-1; 7 nucleotides align to TRBD1. The CDR3 covers 16 residues. Germline V gene sequence: CDR1 SGHVS, CDR2 FNYEAQ. V was clipped by 4 bases and J by 2 bases; unmatched bases: 10. Looking up the rest from reference TRBV7-6 and TRBJ1-1 gives the full variable domain: GAGVSQSPRYKVTKRGQDVALRCDPISGHVSLYWYRQALGQGPEFLTYFNYEAQQDKSGLPNDRFSAERPEGSISTLTIQRTEQRDSAMYRCASSSRQGSTNTEAFFGQGTRLTVV.

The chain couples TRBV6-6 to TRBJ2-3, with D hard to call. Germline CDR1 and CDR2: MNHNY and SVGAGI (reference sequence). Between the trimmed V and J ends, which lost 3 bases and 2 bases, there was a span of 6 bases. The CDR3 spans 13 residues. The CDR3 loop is CASSYTITDTQYF. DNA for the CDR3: TGTGCCAGCAGTTATACAATCACAGATACGCAGTATTTT.

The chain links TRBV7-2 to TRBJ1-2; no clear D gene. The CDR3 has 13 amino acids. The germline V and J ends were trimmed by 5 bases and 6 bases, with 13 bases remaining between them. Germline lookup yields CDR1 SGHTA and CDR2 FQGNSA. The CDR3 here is CASSREASHGYTF. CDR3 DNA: TGTGCCAGCAGCCGGGAGGCCTCTCATGGCTACACCTTC.

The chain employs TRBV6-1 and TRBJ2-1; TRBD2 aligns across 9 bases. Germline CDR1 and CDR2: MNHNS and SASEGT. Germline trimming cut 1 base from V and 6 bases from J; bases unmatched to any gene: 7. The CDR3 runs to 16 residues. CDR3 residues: CASSEEGTSRRNEQFF. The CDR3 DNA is TGTGCCAGCAGTGAAGAGGGGACTAGCCGTCGCAATGAGCAGTTCTTC.

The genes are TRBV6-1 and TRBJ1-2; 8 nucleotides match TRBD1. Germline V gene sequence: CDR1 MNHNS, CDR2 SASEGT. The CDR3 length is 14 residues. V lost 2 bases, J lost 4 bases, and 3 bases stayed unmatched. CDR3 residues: CASSEQDRAYGYTF. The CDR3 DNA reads TGTGCCAGCAGTGAACAGGACAGGGCCTATGGCTACACCTTC.

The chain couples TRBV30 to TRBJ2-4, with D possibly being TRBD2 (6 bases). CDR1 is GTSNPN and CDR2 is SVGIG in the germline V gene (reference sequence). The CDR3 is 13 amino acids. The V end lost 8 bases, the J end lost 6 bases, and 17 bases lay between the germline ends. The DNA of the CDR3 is TGTGCCGGGGCGGGGCCTGGGCGAAACATTCAGTACTTC. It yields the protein CAGAGPGRNIQYF. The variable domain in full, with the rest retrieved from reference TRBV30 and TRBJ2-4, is SQTIHQWPATLVQPVGSPLSLECTVEGTSNPNLYWYRQAAGRGLQLLFYSVGIGQISSEVPQNLSASRPQDRQFILSSKKLLLSDSGFYLCAGAGPGRNIQYFGAGTRLSVL.

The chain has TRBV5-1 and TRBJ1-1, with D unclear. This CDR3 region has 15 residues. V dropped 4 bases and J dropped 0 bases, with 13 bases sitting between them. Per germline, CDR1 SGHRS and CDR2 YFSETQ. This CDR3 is CASSTLGRVNTEAFF. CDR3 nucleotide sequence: TGCGCCAGCAGCACCCTGGGGAGGGTGAACACTGAAGCTTTCTTT.

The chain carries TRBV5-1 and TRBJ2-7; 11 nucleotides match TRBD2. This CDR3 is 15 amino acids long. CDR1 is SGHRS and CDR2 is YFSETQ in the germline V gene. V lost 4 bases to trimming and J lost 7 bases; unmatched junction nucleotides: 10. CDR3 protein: CASSPGTSGVWEQYF. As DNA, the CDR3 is TGCGCCAGCAGCCCCGGGACTAGCGGCGTTTGGGAGCAGTACTTC.

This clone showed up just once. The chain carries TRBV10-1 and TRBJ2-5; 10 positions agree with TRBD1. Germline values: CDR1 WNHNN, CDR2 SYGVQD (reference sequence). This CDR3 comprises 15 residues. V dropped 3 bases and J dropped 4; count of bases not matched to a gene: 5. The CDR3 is CASSDPGTGVETQYF. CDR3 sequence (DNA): TGCGCCAGCAGTGACCCCGGGACAGGGGTAGAGACCCAGTACTTC.